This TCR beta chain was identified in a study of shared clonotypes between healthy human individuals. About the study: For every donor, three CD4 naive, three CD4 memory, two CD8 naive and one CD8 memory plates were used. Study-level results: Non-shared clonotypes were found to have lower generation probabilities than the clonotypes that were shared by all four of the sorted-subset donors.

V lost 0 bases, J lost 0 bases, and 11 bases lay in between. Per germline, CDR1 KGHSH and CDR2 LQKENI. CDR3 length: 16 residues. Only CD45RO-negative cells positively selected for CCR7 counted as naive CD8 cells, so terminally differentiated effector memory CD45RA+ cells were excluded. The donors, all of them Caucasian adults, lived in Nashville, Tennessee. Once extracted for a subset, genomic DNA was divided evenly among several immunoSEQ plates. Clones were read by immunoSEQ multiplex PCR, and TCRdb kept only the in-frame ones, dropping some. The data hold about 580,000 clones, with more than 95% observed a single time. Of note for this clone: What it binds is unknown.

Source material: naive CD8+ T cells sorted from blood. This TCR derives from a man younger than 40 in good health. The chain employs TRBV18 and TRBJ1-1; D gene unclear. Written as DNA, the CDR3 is TGTGCCAGCTCACCACCGAGCGAAGGTATGAACACTGAAGCTTTCTTT. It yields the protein CASSPPSEGMNTEAFF.